The entry below gives a single T cell receptor (beta chain) sequence along with its context. A junction boundary mismatches the germline segment, possibly from a read error. This sample's RNA came from whole unsorted tissue. Three rounds of nested PCR, following a modified ARM-PCR protocol, produced the TCRbeta library. TCRdb ran MiXCR on the multiplex PCR reads and lists one entry per CDR3 protein. The sample yields about 75,000 distinct CDR3 sequences, over 75% seen once. This specimen belongs to a study of tumor and adjacent non-tumor tissue in lung cancer. The CDR3 sequence is 14 residues long. Germline-derived CDR1 and CDR2 are SGHNT and YENEEA.

The clonotype originates from a woman aged 45-59 years with non-small cell lung cancer. Sequencing input: lung tumor tissue. The chain combines TRBV11-3 with TRBJ2-2; TRBD1 might be the D (5 bases). DNA for the CDR3: TGTGCCAGCAGCCTAGAAGGGGACACCGGGGAGCTGTTTTTT. Amino acids: CASSLEGDTGELFF.